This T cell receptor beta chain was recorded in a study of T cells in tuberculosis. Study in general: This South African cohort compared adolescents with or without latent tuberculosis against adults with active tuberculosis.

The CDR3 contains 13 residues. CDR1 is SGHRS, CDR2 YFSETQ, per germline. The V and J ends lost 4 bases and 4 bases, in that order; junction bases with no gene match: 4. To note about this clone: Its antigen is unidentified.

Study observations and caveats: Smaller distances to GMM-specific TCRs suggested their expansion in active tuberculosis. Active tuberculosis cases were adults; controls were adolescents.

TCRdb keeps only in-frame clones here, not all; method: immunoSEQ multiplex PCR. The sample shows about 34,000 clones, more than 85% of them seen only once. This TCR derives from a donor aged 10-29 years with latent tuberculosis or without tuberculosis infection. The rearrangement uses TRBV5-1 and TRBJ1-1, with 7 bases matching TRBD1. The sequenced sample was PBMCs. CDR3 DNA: TGCGCCAGCAGCCCAAACAGGGGCACTGAAGCTTTCTTT. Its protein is CASSPNRGTEAFF.